This entry describes one TCR beta chain. Its specificity is unknown. A second PCR of roughly 7 to 11 cycles used a sample-barcoded 5' primer and a J-beta primer mix. TCRdb passed the 5' RACE reads through MiXCR, listing each CDR3 protein once. The repertoire includes fewer than 2 million distinct CDR3 sequences, about two fifths of them detected once, and under 30% sits in the top ten. These data come from a study of blood T cells in healthy people across ages. Broader study findings: Greater diversity and more naive CD4+ cells were seen in long-lived donors than in aged donors.

The length of the CDR3 is 13 residues. Germline V lookup: CDR1 LNHDA, CDR2 SQIVND (reference sequence). The chain couples TRBV19 to TRBJ2-4, with 7 bases that match TRBD1. The J call may not be correct, given that the DNA end is closer to TRBJ2-7. The sample was blood. The sequence derives from a human donor in good health. CDR3 protein: CASSTPQGYEQYF. The CDR3 DNA follows: TGTGCCAGTAGTACCCCACAGGGGTACGAGCAGTACTTC.